One sample yielded the 22 T cell receptor beta chains listed below, sequenced in a study of beta chain features in type 1 diabetes. Expressed TCRB transcripts got sequenced, as all isolated RNA was reverse transcribed. Profiling relied on immunoSEQ multiplex PCR, and the TCRdb table lists in-frame clones only, not all of them. The sample carries roughly 140,000 clones, 11% recorded once. Sequencing was carried out using central memory CD4+ T cells from blood. Source of these receptors: a man younger than 30 in good health.

This chain uses TRBV9 with TRBJ1-1, with 8 bases aligning to TRBD1. The CDR3 runs 14 residues. V trimming: 6 bases; J trimming: 0 bases; junction bases outside the gene matches: 4. Germline CDR1 SGDLS, CDR2 YYNGEE. The CDR3 bases are TGTGCCAGCACCCGACAGGGGATGAACACTGAAGCTTTCTTT. Protein: CASTRQGMNTEAFF.

This clone was seen only a few times. The J gene is TRBJ1-4, the V gene TRBV29-1, with D unresolved. Germline loops: CDR1 SQVTM, CDR2 ANQGSEA. V dropped 5 bases and J dropped 8 bases, with 15 bases sitting between them. The CDR3 runs to 13 residues. The DNA of the CDR3 is TGCAGCGTTTATAGCCGAGGCAAGGAAAAACTGTTTTTT. Translated, it gives CSVYSRGKEKLFF. Complete variable domain (other parts from reference TRBV29-1 and TRBJ1-4): SAVISQKPSRDICQRGTSLTIQCQVDSQVTMMFWYRQQPGQSLTLIATANQGSEATYESGFVIDKFPISRPNLTFSTLTVSNMSPEDSSIYLCSVYSRGKEKLFFGSGTQLSVL.

The gene calls are TRBV6-5 and TRBJ1-6, with a weak D call TRBD1 (6 bases). The V end lost 5 bases, the J end lost 7 bases, and 15 bases lay between the germline ends. This CDR3 spans 15 amino acids. Per the germline V gene, CDR1 is MNHEY and CDR2 is SVGAGI. CDR3 region: CASSTLGGRNSPLHF. Written as DNA, the CDR3 is TGTGCCAGCAGTACTCTGGGGGGCAGGAATTCACCCCTCCACTTT.

This clone has only a few counts. This chain uses TRBV5-1 with TRBJ2-5; 11 positions match TRBD2. The length of the CDR3 is 16 residues. Germline values: CDR1 SGHRS, CDR2 YFSETQ. J was trimmed by 5 bases and V by 3 bases; bases with no gene match: 9. CDR3 protein: CASSYGGLAGGETQYF. The DNA of the CDR3 is TGCGCCAGCAGCTATGGAGGACTAGCGGGTGGGGAGACCCAGTACTTC. The full variable domain, completed using reference TRBV5-1 and TRBJ2-5, is KAGVTQTPRYLIKTRGQQVTLSCSPISGHRSVSWYQQTPGQGLQFLFEYFSETQRNKGNFPGRFSGRQFSNSRSEMNVSTLELGDSALYLCASSYGGLAGGETQYFGPGTRLLVL.

The sample holds a few counts of this clone. This chain links TRBV29-1 with TRBJ2-7; TRBD1 might be the D (6 bases). Germline CDR1 is SQVTM and CDR2 is ANQGSEA. Trimming removed 2 bases from V and 5 bases from J, with 13 bases in between. The CDR3 loop spans 13 amino acids. CDR3 loop: CSVERQGTHEQYF. DNA of the CDR3: TGCAGCGTTGAACGGCAGGGGACACACGAGCAGTACTTC.

The table lists this clone with a few counts. This sequence joins TRBV7-3 and TRBJ2-3; 7 bases are shared with TRBD2. The V gene end was trimmed by 2 bases and the J gene end by 2 bases; junction bases not matched to a gene: 4. The CDR3 sequence is 15 residues long. The germline CDR1 and CDR2 sequences are SGHTA and FQGTGA. The CDR3 here is CASSLEAGITDTQYF. For the CDR3, the DNA is TGTGCCAGCAGCTTAGAAGCGGGGATCACAGATACGCAGTATTTT.

The chain links TRBV28 to TRBJ2-7; D not certain. The CDR3 spans 15 residues. Trimming left V 3 bases short and J 2 bases short, with 14 bases between. The germline V gene encodes CDR1 MDHEN and CDR2 SYDVKM. CDR3: CASSFDHRATYEQYF. The CDR3 DNA is TGTGCCAGCAGTTTTGACCACCGGGCGACCTACGAGCAGTACTTC.

This clone was seen a few times. The rearrangement links TRBV5-1 to TRBJ2-3; 10 bases align to TRBD2. The CDR3 runs to 16 residues. CDR1 SGHRS and CDR2 YFSETQ come from the germline V gene. J was trimmed by 4 bases and V by 1 base; bases with no gene match: 6. Here the CDR3 reads CASSLRSSGGSDTQYF. CDR3 bases: TGCGCCAGCAGCTTGAGGTCTAGCGGGGGCTCAGATACGCAGTATTTT.

Only a few counts were recorded for this clone. The genes are TRBV6-4 and TRBJ2-3; perhaps D is TRBD1 or TRBD2 (5 bases each). Germline CDR1 MRHNA, CDR2 SNTAGT. Between the trimmed V and J ends, which lost 0 bases and 5 bases, there was a span of 15 bases. The CDR3 spans 16 residues. Here the CDR3 reads CASSDSIGAGKDTQYF. CDR3 nucleotide sequence: TGTGCCAGCAGTGACTCGATCGGGGCCGGGAAAGATACGCAGTATTTT.

Details on this clone: The DNA is left out, because the CDR3 cannot be placed on it with certainty; the CDR3 is given as TCRdb lists it. The chain recombines TRBV5-6 with TRBJ2-4; the D call TRBD2 from the table was never checked on the DNA. Germline V gene sequence: CDR1 SGHDT, CDR2 YYEEEE. Including both end residues, the CDR3 is 15 amino acids long. This CDR3 is CASSFGSGVQNIQYF.

The chain employs TRBV7-9 and TRBJ2-2; 10 nucleotides agree with TRBD2. V shed 2 bases, J shed 10 bases, and the junction held 7 bases outside the gene matches. Germline V CDR1 and CDR2: SEHNR, FQNEAQ (reference sequence). The CDR3 runs 15 residues. The CDR3 nucleotides read TGTGCCAGCAGCTTATTCCTAGCGGGAGTCGAGGAGCTGTTTTTT. Encoded protein: CASSLFLAGVEELFF.

In this sample, this clone turned up a few times. The chain has TRBV9 and TRBJ2-3, with 13 bases aligning to TRBD2. The CDR3 has 16 amino acids. Germline CDR1 reads SGDLS; CDR2 reads YYNGEE. The junction had 2 bases not matched to a gene; V was cut back by 1 base and J by 3 bases. The CDR3 sequence is CASSVTSGRDTDTQYF. CDR3 DNA sequence: TGTGCCAGCAGCGTAACTAGCGGGAGGGATACAGATACGCAGTATTTT.

The genes are TRBV27 and TRBJ1-1; TRBD1 might be the D (5 bases). Germline CDR1 and CDR2: MNHEY and SMNVEV (reference sequence). This CDR3 is 13 amino acids long. With 6 bases removed from V and 1 base from J, the gap between germline ends came to 9 bases. CDR3 in amino acids: CASSRARNTEAFF. The CDR3, as DNA: TGTGCCAGCAGCAGGGCTCGGAACACTGAAGCTTTCTTT.

This clone was counted between two and nine times. The rearrangement joins TRBV30 to TRBJ1-5; no reliable D call. V was shortened by 0 bases and J by 5 bases, with 8 bases between the two germline ends. Germline V CDR1 and CDR2: GTSNPN, SVGIG (reference sequence). The CDR3 contains 13 residues. The CDR3 DNA sequence: TGTGCCTGGAGTGTACGCGGAGATCAGCCCCAGCATTTT. Protein sequence: CAWSVRGDQPQHF.

V and J are TRBV5-6 and TRBJ2-7; D is perhaps TRBD2 (5 bases). This CDR3 has 15 amino acids. Germline CDR1 and CDR2: SGHDT and YYEEEE. V lost 3 bases and J lost 2, with 15 bases in between. The CDR3: CASSWTSGTTYEQYF. CDR3 sequence (DNA): TGTGCCAGCAGCTGGACGAGCGGAACCACCTACGAGCAGTACTTC.

This chain links TRBV7-3 with TRBJ2-2; the D gene is possibly TRBD2 (6 bases). Germline-derived CDR1 and CDR2 are SGHTA and FQGTGA. V was trimmed by 3 bases and J by 3 bases, leaving 8 bases between them. The CDR3 spans 14 residues. In DNA form, the CDR3 reads TGTGCCAGCAGCTTGGGACTCCACACCGGGGAGCTGTTTTTT. Protein sequence: CASSLGLHTGELFF.

The chain recombines TRBV13 with TRBJ1-2; TRBD1 aligns across 8 bases. Trimming cost V 5 bases and J 2 bases; bases outside gene matches: 13. The length of the CDR3 is 17 residues. The germline V gene has CDR1 PRHDT and CDR2 FYEKMQ (reference sequence). The CDR3 region is CASSLNPRQGKNYGYTF. CDR3 coding DNA: TGTGCCAGCAGCCTTAACCCTAGACAGGGGAAAAACTATGGCTACACCTTC.

The rearrangement uses TRBV18 and TRBJ2-4; maybe TRBD1 (6 bases). The ends were cut back, 9 bases at V and 0 bases at J, with 21 bases in the middle. The CDR3 is made up of 17 amino acids. Germline CDR1 is KGHSH and CDR2 is LQKENI. The CDR3 DNA reads TGTGCCAGGTTACCGGGACACTTCCCGATAGCCAAAAACATTCAGTACTTC. It encodes CARLPGHFPIAKNIQYF. Looking up the rest from reference TRBV18 and TRBJ2-4 gives the full variable domain: NAGVMQNPRHLVRRRGQEARLRCSPMKGHSHVYWYRQLPEEGLKFMVYLQKENIIDESGMPKERFSAEFPKEGPSILRIQQVVRGDSAAYFCARLPGHFPIAKNIQYFGAGTRLSVL.

This clone was seen more than once but under ten times. V usage is TRBV5-1 and J usage is TRBJ2-3; 10 positions match TRBD2. V gave up 3 bases and J gave up 5 bases; unmatched junction bases: 6. CDR1 and CDR2 (germline): SGHRS, YFSETQ. CDR3 length: 15 amino acids. CDR3 nucleotides: TGCGCCAGCAGCTCCCAAGCGGGGGGGCAAGATACGCAGTATTTT. As protein: CASSSQAGGQDTQYF. The whole variable domain, filled in from reference TRBV5-1 and TRBJ2-3, reads KAGVTQTPRYLIKTRGQQVTLSCSPISGHRSVSWYQQTPGQGLQFLFEYFSETQRNKGNFPGRFSGRQFSNSRSEMNVSTLELGDSALYLCASSSQAGGQDTQYFGPGTRLTVL.

This clone was counted many times. The gene calls are TRBV15 and TRBJ1-4; no definite D call. Trimming took 3 bases from V and 4 from J, leaving 9 bases between them. This CDR3 contains 14 residues. The germline CDR1 and CDR2 sequences are LNHNV and YYDKDF (reference sequence). The CDR3 region is CATSSRNGNEKLFF. In DNA form, the CDR3 reads TGTGCCACCAGCAGTAGGAATGGTAATGAAAAACTGTTTTTT.

The V gene is TRBV27, the J gene TRBJ1-1; D remains ambiguous. Germline V gene data show CDR1 as MNHEY and CDR2 as SMNVEV (reference sequence). The CDR3 length is 14 residues. Trimming left V 4 bases short and J 3 bases short, with 12 bases between. The CDR3 bases are TGTGCCAGCAGTTCGAAAAGGTGGGACACTGAAGCTTTCTTT. Translating it yields CASSSKRWDTEAFF.

The chain recombines TRBV7-9 with TRBJ2-7; D may be TRBD1 or TRBD2 (5 bases each). V lost 11 bases, J lost 4 bases, and 12 bases lay in between. The CDR3 length is 11 residues. Germline V CDR1 and CDR2: SEHNR, FQNEAQ (reference sequence). CDR3 coding DNA: TGTGCCGGGGGACGGGGTTACGAGCAGTACTTC. As protein: CAGGRGYEQYF.